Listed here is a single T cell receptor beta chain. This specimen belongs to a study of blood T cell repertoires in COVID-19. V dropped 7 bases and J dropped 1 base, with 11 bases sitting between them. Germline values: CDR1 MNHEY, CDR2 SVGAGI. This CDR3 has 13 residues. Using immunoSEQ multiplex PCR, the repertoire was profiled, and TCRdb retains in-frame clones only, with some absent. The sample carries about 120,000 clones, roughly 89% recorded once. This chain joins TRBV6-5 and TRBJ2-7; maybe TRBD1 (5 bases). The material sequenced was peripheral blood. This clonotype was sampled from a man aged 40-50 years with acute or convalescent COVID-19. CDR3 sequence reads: CASTAGPSYEQYF. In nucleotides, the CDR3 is TGTGCCAGCACCGCAGGGCCATCCTACGAGCAGTACTTC.